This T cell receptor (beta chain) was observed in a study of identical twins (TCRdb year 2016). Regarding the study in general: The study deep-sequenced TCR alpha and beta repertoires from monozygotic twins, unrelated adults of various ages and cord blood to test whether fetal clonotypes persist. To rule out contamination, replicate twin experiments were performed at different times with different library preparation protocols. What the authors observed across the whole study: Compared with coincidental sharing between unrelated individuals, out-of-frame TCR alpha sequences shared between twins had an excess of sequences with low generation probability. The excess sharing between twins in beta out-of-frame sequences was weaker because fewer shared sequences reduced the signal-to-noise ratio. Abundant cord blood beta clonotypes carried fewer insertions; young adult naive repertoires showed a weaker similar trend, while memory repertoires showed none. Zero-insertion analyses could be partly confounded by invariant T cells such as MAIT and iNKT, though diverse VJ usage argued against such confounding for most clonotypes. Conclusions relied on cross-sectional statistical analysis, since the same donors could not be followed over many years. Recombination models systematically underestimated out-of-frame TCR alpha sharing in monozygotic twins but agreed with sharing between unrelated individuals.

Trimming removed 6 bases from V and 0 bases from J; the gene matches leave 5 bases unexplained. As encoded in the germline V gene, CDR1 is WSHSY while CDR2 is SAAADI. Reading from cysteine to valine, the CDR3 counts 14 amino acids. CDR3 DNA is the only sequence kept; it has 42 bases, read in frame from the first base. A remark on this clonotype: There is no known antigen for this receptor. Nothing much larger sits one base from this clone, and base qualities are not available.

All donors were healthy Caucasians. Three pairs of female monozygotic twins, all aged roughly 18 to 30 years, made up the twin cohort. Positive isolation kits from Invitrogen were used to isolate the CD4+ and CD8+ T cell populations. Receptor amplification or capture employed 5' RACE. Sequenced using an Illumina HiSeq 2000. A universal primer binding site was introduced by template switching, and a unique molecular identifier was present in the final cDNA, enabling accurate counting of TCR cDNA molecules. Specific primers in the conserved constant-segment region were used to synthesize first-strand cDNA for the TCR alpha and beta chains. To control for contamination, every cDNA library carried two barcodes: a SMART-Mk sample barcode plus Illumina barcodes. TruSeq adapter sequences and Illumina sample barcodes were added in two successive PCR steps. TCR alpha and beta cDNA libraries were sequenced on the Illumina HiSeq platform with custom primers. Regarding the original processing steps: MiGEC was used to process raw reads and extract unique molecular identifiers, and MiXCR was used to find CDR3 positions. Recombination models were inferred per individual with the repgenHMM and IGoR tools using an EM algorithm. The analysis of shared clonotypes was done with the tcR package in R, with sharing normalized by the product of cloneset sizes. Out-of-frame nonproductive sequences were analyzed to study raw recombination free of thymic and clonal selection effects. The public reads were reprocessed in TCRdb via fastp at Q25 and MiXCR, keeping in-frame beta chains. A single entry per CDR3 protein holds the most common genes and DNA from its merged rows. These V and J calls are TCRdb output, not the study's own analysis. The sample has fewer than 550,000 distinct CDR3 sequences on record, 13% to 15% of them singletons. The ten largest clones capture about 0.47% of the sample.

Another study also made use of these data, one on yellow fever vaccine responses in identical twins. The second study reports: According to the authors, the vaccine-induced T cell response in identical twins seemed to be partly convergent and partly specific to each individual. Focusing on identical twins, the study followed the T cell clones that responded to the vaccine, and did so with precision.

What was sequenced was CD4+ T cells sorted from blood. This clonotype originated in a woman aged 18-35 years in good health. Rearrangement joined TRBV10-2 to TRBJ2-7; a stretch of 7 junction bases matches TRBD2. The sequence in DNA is TGCGCCAGCAGACCGGGGGGTAGCTCCTACGAGCAGTACGTC. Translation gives CASRPGGSSYEQYV.